The following is a T cell receptor (beta chain) sequence with its context. The antigen is not known. This CDR3 is 12 amino acids long. J lost 7 bases, V lost 7 bases, and 4 bases had no gene match. Germline CDR1 is SGHTA and CDR2 is FQGNSA. This sample was included in a study of T cell repertoires in cytomegalovirus infection. Study context: As its CMV epitopes, the study selected recently identified HLA-C-restricted and well-studied HLA-B-restricted targets. CMV infection together with matching HLA type was indicated by public TCR beta signatures. General study results and limits: HLA-C-restricted CMV clonotypes gave the most frequent clonotype in two of eight donors. There were carriers of CMV plus the relevant HLA, and cumulative public TCR beta family frequency identified them.

Using its own MiXCR run on the reads, TCRdb lists one record per CDR3 protein. The table has about 900,000 distinct CDR3 sequences, roughly 30% seen once. Source: cultured CD8+ T cells from PBMCs, taken from culture after CMV antigen stimulation. J is TRBJ2-1 and V is TRBV7-2; TRBD2 aligns across 7 bases. This sequence originates from a human donor in good health (CMV status not recorded). Some clones in this sample may be carry-over from other donors' samples. The CDR3 DNA follows: TGTGCCAGCACTTGGGGGGGGAATGAGCAGTTCTTC. Protein product: CASTWGGNEQFF.